A selection of T cell receptor beta chains follows, all from one sample in a study of blood T cells in healthy people across ages. TCRdb redid the calling of the 5' RACE reads with MiXCR, one entry per CDR3 protein. The table shows over 1,200,000 distinct CDR3 sequences, with almost 60% occurring only once. Source material: blood. These receptors were obtained from a man aged 18 to 30 in good health. Both conserved end residues are part of each CDR3. D genes are given only for firm matches. Expanded clones get a size class; other rows say once, few or many, or leave the size out.

TRBD2,TRBV14,TRBJ2-1,.,CASSVVAGEGNEQFF,TGTGCCAGCAGCGTGGTGGCGGGAGAGGGAAATGAGCAGTTCTTC
.,TRBV27,TRBJ1-1,.,CASKTGLRTEAFF,TGTGCCAGCAAGACAGGTTTGAGAACTGAAGCTTTCTTT
.,TRBV10-3,TRBJ2-1,.,CAISALDSYYNEQFF,TGTGCCATCAGTGCCTTGGACTCCTACTACAATGAGCAGTTCTTC
.,TRBV4-2,TRBJ1-1,.,CASSQDRWRGYMNTEAFF,TGTGCCAGCAGCCAAGATCGTTGGAGGGGGTACATGAACACTGAAGCTTTCTTT
TRBD1,TRBV4-1,TRBJ2-5,few,CASSPGLQGALFEETQYF,TGCGCCAGCAGCCCAGGACTACAGGGGGCCTTGTTCGAGGAGACCCAGTACTTC
.,TRBV7-9,TRBJ1-2,.,CASSFGVGYTF,TGTGCCAGCAGCTTCGGGGTTGGCTACACCTTC
.,TRBV7-2,TRBJ1-2,.,CASSRDAVGYTF,TGTGCCAGCAGCCGGGACGCGGTCGGCTACACCTTC
.,TRBV7-8,TRBJ1-2,.,CASSLGLGDGYTF,TGTGCCAGCAGCTTAGGGTTAGGGGATGGCTACACCTTC
TRBD2,TRBV20-1,TRBJ2-7,.,CSATPSGGTYEQYF,TGCAGTGCTACCCCTAGCGGGGGGACATACGAGCAGTACTTC
.,TRBV7-9,TRBJ2-7,.,CASSLNQGIGSYEQYF,TGTGCCAGCAGCTTGAATCAGGGCATAGGCTCCTACGAGCAGTACTTC
TRBD2,TRBV12-5,TRBJ2-1,few,CASGLAGLGNYNEQFF,TGTGCTAGTGGTTTGGCGGGACTAGGTAACTACAATGAGCAGTTCTTC
.,TRBV6-2/TRBV6-3,TRBJ2-3,.,CASSPRLSIDTQYF,TGTGCCAGCAGCCCCCGTCTGTCAATAGATACGCAGTATTTT
.,TRBV10-1,TRBJ2-3,.,CASKRGVADTQYF,TGCGCCAGCAAAAGAGGGGTGGCAGATACGCAGTATTTT
.,TRBV28,TRBJ2-4,.,CASSFSGRGGIQYF,TGTGCCAGCAGTTTTTCCGGCAGGGGGGGCATTCAGTACTTC
.,TRBV7-9,TRBJ2-5,few,CASSEQEEQYF,TGTGCCAGCAGCGAACAGGAGGAGCAGTACTTC
.,TRBV27,TRBJ1-1,.,CASSLYTGVPEAFF,TGTGCCAGCAGTTTATATACTGGGGTCCCTGAAGCTTTCTTT
.,TRBV7-9,TRBJ2-5,.,CASSSDGEDEQYF,TGTGCCAGCAGTTCTGACGGTGAGGATGAGCAGTACTTC
TRBD2,TRBV29-1,TRBJ2-7,.,CSVEGPGTSGSVEQYF,TGCAGCGTTGAAGGGCCTGGGACTAGCGGGAGCGTCGAGCAGTACTTC
.,TRBV7-2,TRBJ1-3,.,CASSLFDPIYF,TGTGCCAGCAGCCTTTTCGACCCCATATATTTT
.,TRBV3-1,TRBJ2-6,few,CASSHSTSGANVLTF,TGTGCCAGCAGCCACAGCACCTCTGGGGCCAACGTCCTGACTTTC
.,TRBV7-9,TRBJ1-2,few,CASSPTTYGYTF,TGTGCCAGCAGCCCTACTACATATGGCTACACCTTC
.,TRBV20-1,TRBJ2-7,.,CSARDQGYHEQYF,TGCAGTGCTAGGGATCAAGGGTACCACGAGCAGTACTTC
TRBD1,TRBV5-1,TRBJ2-7,.,CASSLGPGTGTIEQYF,TGCGCCAGCAGCTTGGGTCCGGGGACAGGAACAATCGAGCAGTACTTC
TRBD1,TRBV29-1,TRBJ2-5,.,CSESDRAETQYF,TGCAGCGAATCGGACAGGGCAGAGACCCAGTACTTC
.,TRBV10-3,TRBJ2-3,.,CAMAGVGDTQYF,TGTGCCATGGCAGGGGTGGGAGATACGCAGTATTTT
.,TRBV25-1,TRBJ1-5,.,CASSGFPGDQPQHF,TGTGCCAGCAGTGGATTTCCAGGGGATCAGCCCCAGCATTTT
.,TRBV10-3,TRBJ1-1,few,CAISVNGGNTEAFF,TGTGCCATCAGTGTAAACGGAGGGAACACTGAAGCTTTCTTT
.,TRBV6-1,TRBJ2-7,few,CASSESPWERRAYEQYF,TGTGCCAGCAGTGAGAGCCCTTGGGAGCGGAGAGCCTACGAGCAGTACTTC
TRBD1,TRBV5-1,TRBJ2-1,.,CASSLYPGTDYNEQFF,TGCGCCAGCAGCTTGTACCCCGGGACAGACTACAATGAGCAGTTCTTC
TRBD1,TRBV20-1,TRBJ1-2,.,CSAGGTGNYGYTF,TGCAGTGCGGGAGGGACAGGGAACTATGGCTACACCTTC
.,TRBV10-3,TRBJ2-1,.,CAISEGNEQFF,TGTGCCATCAGTGAGGGCAATGAGCAGTTCTTC
TRBD2,TRBV7-6,TRBJ2-1,.,CASSLGGGLDEQFF,TGTGCCAGCAGCTTAGGGGGGGGACTCGATGAGCAGTTCTTC
.,TRBV7-2,TRBJ2-3,few,CASSPSGGLGTDTQYF,TGTGCCAGCAGCCCTTCCGGGGGGCTTGGCACAGATACGCAGTATTTT
.,TRBV2,TRBJ2-7,once,CASSESLLKVTYEQYF,TGTGCCAGCAGTGAATCTCTCCTAAAGGTGACCTACGAGCAGTACTTC
TRBD2,TRBV6-6,TRBJ2-5,few,CASQTSFGGETQYF,TGTGCCAGCCAAACTAGCTTCGGGGGGGAGACCCAGTACTTC
TRBD2,TRBV5-1,TRBJ2-1,once,CASSSVFSGRGNEQFF,TGCGCCAGCAGCTCGGTTTTTAGCGGGAGGGGGAATGAGCAGTTCTTC
.,TRBV5-6,TRBJ2-6,.,CASSVAPGRFSGANVLTF,TGTGCCAGCAGCGTCGCTCCGGGACGGTTCTCTGGGGCCAACGTCCTGACTTTC
TRBD1,TRBV24-1,TRBJ2-7,.,CATSYGTGGSEQYF,TGTGCCACCAGCTACGGGACAGGGGGTTCCGAGCAGTACTTC
.,TRBV5-6,TRBJ2-5,.,CASSAGTIFLETQYF,TGTGCCAGCAGCGCCGGGACAATTTTTTTAGAGACCCAGTACTTC
.,TRBV27,TRBJ1-4,.,CASSLWLNEKLFF,TGTGCCAGCAGTTTATGGTTAAATGAAAAACTGTTTTTT
.,TRBV20-1,TRBJ2-5,.,CSAQLPRNEQYF,TGCAGTGCCCAGCTCCCTCGGAATGAGCAGTACTTC
.,TRBV27,TRBJ2-5,.,CASGLLEGETQYF,TGTGCCAGCGGTTTACTCGAGGGAGAGACCCAGTACTTC
.,TRBV29-1,TRBJ1-5,.,CSVEEMGQPQHF,TGCAGCGTTGAAGAGATGGGTCAGCCCCAGCATTTT
.,TRBV6-5,TRBJ2-6,.,CASSYSGNGANVLTF,TGTGCCAGCAGTTACTCGGGTAACGGGGCCAACGTCCTGACTTTC
TRBD2,TRBV29-1,TRBJ2-7,.,CSVEGTTQEAREQYF,TGCAGCGTTGAGGGGACTACTCAGGAAGCACGCGAGCAGTACTTC
TRBD1,TRBV6-5,TRBJ1-1,.,CASKTGAGTEAFF,TGTGCCAGCAAGACAGGGGCGGGAACTGAAGCTTTCTTT
TRBD2,TRBV7-2,TRBJ2-3,.,CASSLLAGFTDTQYF,TGTGCCAGCAGCTTGCTAGCGGGGTTCACAGATACGCAGTATTTT
.,TRBV9,TRBJ1-4,.,CASSIGEKLFF,TGTGCCAGTAGTATCGGTGAAAAACTGTTTTTT
.,TRBV27,TRBJ2-1,few,CASSKGYSSYNEQFF,TGTGCCAGCAGTAAAGGCTATAGCTCCTACAATGAGCAGTTCTTC
.,TRBV25-1,TRBJ2-2,.,CASSETTEIYVGELFF,TGTGCCAGCAGTGAAACAACAGAGATCTATGTTGGGGAGCTGTTTTTT
.,TRBV6-2/TRBV6-3,TRBJ1-2,few,CASSYGSGYGYTF,TGTGCCAGCAGTTACGGGAGTGGCTATGGCTACACCTTC